These T cell receptor beta chains were read from a single sample in a study of blood T cell repertoires in COVID-19. The repertoire was sequenced with immunoSEQ multiplex PCR; TCRdb's copy has only in-frame clones and lacks some. The sample has just over 250,000 clones, about 85% seen once. The sample was peripheral blood. The source of these receptors is a man in his 60s who had recovered from COVID-19. Both conserved end residues are part of each CDR3. The D gene is left open where the match is weak. A clone size is listed for some rows: how often the clone was seen (once, few, many), or a class if it is expanded.

>TRBJ2-7|TRBV6-5|TRBD1|-
CASSLTGPTNEQYF
TGTGCCAGCAGCCTGACAGGGCCGACCAACGAGCAGTACTTC
>TRBJ1-2|TRBV9|TRBD1|-
CASRRTGGKVDGYTF
TGTGCCAGCAGGAGAACAGGGGGCAAAGTGGATGGCTACACCTTC
>TRBJ1-1|TRBV6-5|-|-
CASSPKWGRNTEAFF
TGTGCCAGCAGTCCTAAGTGGGGGCGGAACACTGAAGCTTTCTTT
>TRBJ2-7|TRBV27|TRBD1|-
CASRTGGTLDEQYF
TGTGCCAGCCGGACAGGGGGAACTCTCGACGAGCAGTACTTC
>TRBJ2-2|TRBV7-3|-|-
CASSYHSGNTGELFF
TGTGCCAGCAGCTACCACTCCGGGAACACCGGGGAGCTGTTTTTT
>TRBJ1-1|TRBV4-2|-|few
CASSQEGGRNTEAFF
TGTGCCAGCAGCCAAGAGGGAGGGAGGAACACTGAAGCTTTCTTT
>TRBJ2-7|TRBV7-2|TRBD1|-
CASSSPGQGYEQYF
TGTGCCAGCAGCTCCCCGGGACAGGGTTACGAGCAGTACTTC
>TRBJ1-4|TRBV5-4|TRBD1|-
CASSVGTATNEKLFF
TGTGCCAGCAGCGTAGGGACAGCAACTAATGAAAAACTGTTTTTT
>TRBJ1-4|TRBV7-8|-|-
CASSLVRGGNEKLFF
TGTGCCAGCAGCTTAGTACGGGGAGGAAATGAAAAACTGTTTTTT
>TRBJ2-7|TRBV5-1|TRBD2|-
CASSLISGVASYEQYF
TGCGCCAGCAGCTTGATTAGCGGGGTCGCATCCTACGAGCAGTACTTC
>TRBJ1-4|TRBV7-2|-|-
CASSLEAQPNEKLFF
TGTGCCAGCAGCTTAGAAGCGCAGCCTAATGAAAAACTGTTTTTT
>TRBJ1-4|TRBV19|TRBD1|-
CASSRPTGTGAEKLFF
TGTGCCAGTAGTAGACCCACCGGGACAGGGGCCGAAAAACTGTTTTTT
>TRBJ2-5|TRBV6-5|TRBD2|-
CASSYTSGGPSGGQYF
TGTGCCAGCAGTTATACTAGCGGGGGCCCGTCGGGTGGCCAGTACTTC
>TRBJ1-4|TRBV24-1|TRBD1|-
CATSQTGVGEKLFF
TGTGCCACCAGTCAGACAGGGGTTGGAGAAAAACTGTTTTTT
>TRBJ1-1|TRBV7-9|-|-
CASSLTRPEAEAFF
TGTGCCAGCAGCTTGACTCGTCCCGAGGCTGAAGCTTTCTTT
>TRBJ2-1|TRBV27|-|-
CASSLSTAGNEQFF
TGTGCCAGCAGTTTATCGACGGCGGGGAATGAGCAGTTCTTC
>TRBJ2-5|TRBV14|TRBD2|-
CASSRPRGGARETQYF
TGTGCCAGCAGCCGTCCTCGCGGGGGGGCCCGGGAGACCCAGTACTTC
>TRBJ2-7|TRBV11-2|TRBD1|-
CASSSMGQGNEQYF
TGTGCCAGCAGCTCAATGGGACAGGGGAACGAGCAGTACTTC
>TRBJ2-3|TRBV19|-|-
CASSIRRADTQYF
TGTGCCAGTAGTATAAGGAGGGCAGATACGCAGTATTTT
>TRBJ1-1|TRBV27|-|once
CASSNRVGTEAFF
TGTGCCAGCAGCAACAGGGTGGGGACTGAAGCTTTCTTT
>TRBJ2-2|TRBV3-1/TRBV3-2|TRBD2|-
CASRRGLAGGANTGELFF
TGTGCCAGCCGCCGCGGACTAGCGGGGGGCGCGAACACCGGGGAGCTGTTTTTT
>TRBJ1-5|TRBV24-1|TRBD1|-
CATSETGTGPQPQHF
TGTGCCACCAGTGAAACCGGGACAGGTCCTCAGCCCCAGCATTTT
>TRBJ2-5|TRBV7-3|TRBD2|-
CASGLARQETQYF
TGTGCCAGCGGACTAGCCCGCCAAGAGACCCAGTACTTC
>TRBJ2-3|TRBV10-3|TRBD2|-
CAIRAGLVGGGADTQYF
TGTGCCATCAGAGCAGGATTAGTGGGGGGGGGAGCAGATACGCAGTATTTT
>TRBJ1-4|TRBV4-2|-|-
CASSQDNRVGEKLFF
TGTGCCAGCAGCCAAGATAACAGGGTTGGTGAAAAACTGTTTTTT
>TRBJ1-5|TRBV7-8|-|-
CASSLDRAYQPQHF
TGTGCCAGCAGCTTAGACAGGGCATATCAGCCCCAGCATTTT
>TRBJ2-5|TRBV12-3/TRBV12-4|-|-
CASSLNGETQYF
TGTGCCAGCAGTTTAAACGGAGAGACCCAGTACTTC
>TRBJ1-6|TRBV5-1|-|-
CASSADSGVYNSPLHF
TGCGCCAGCAGCGCCGACTCGGGGGTCTATAATTCACCCCTCCACTTT
>TRBJ1-4|TRBV2|TRBD1|few
CASSNRGLVEKLFF
TGTGCCAGCAGTAACAGGGGTTTGGTTGAAAAACTGTTTTTT